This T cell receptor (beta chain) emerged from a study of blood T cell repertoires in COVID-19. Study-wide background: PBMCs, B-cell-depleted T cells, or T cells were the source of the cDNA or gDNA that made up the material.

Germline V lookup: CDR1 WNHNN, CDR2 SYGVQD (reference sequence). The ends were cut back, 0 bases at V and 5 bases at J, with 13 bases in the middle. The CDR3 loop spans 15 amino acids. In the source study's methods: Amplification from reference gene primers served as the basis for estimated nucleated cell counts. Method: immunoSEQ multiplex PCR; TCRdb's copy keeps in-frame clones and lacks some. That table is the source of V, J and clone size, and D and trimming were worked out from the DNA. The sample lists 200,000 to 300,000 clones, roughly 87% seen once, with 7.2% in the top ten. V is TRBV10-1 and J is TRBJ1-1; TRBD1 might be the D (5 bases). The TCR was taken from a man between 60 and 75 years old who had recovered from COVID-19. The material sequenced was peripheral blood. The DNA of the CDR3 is TGCGCCAGCAGTGAGTCATTAGGGGCCTGGACTGAAGCTTTCTTT. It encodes CASSESLGAWTEAFF.